This is a list of T cell receptor beta chains from one sample in a study of blood T cell repertoires in COVID-19. Profiled with immunoSEQ multiplex PCR; TCRdb holds only in-frame clones, not every one. The repertoire holds more than 100,000 clones, with 87% as singletons. Input material: peripheral blood. The receptors come from a man in his forties or fifties with active COVID-19. Each CDR3 is given with its conserved first and last residue. The D gene is left open where the match is weak. Size tells how often a clone was seen (once, few, many) or the class of an expanded clone, and some rows leave it out.

j_gene,d_gene,v_gene,abundance,CDR3nt,CDR3aa
TRBJ1-3,NA,TRBV7-2,once,TGTGCCAGCAGCCGTCGGGGTCTATCCGATGGAAACACCATATATTTT,CASSRRGLSDGNTIYF
TRBJ2-2,TRBD2,TRBV11-2,NA,TGTGCCAGCAGCCTGACGCGGGGGGGGACCGGGGAGCTGTTTTTT,CASSLTRGGTGELFF
TRBJ2-3,NA,TRBV30,NA,TGTGCCTGGAGTGTCCCGAGCGATTTAATTTATACGCAGTATTTT,CAWSVPSDLIYTQYF
TRBJ1-2,NA,TRBV5-6,NA,TGTGCCAGCAGCTTGGAACGGGTCTATGGCTACACCTTC,CASSLERVYGYTF
TRBJ2-7,TRBD1,TRBV6-5,few,TGTGCCAGCAGACAAGGACAGGGCTACTACGAGCAGTACTTC,CASRQGQGYYEQYF
TRBJ1-4,TRBD1,TRBV6-5,NA,TGTGCCAGCAGGCAGGGGGCGATAACTAATGAAAAACTGTTTTTT,CASRQGAITNEKLFF
TRBJ1-1,NA,TRBV9,NA,TGTGCCAGCAGCCAGGACACTGAAGCTTTCTTT,CASSQDTEAFF
TRBJ1-5,NA,TRBV2,NA,TGTGCCAGCAGGCCGGGACATAATAGCAATCAGCCCCAGCATTTT,CASRPGHNSNQPQHF
TRBJ1-3,NA,TRBV19,NA,TGTGCCACCCGAACAGGGATCAACTCTGGAAACACCATATATTTT,CATRTGINSGNTIYF
TRBJ1-6,NA,TRBV9,NA,TGTGCCAGCAGCGTAGGGGGCCCTGGAGATTCACCCCTCCACTTT,CASSVGGPGDSPLHF
TRBJ2-1,TRBD1,TRBV2,NA,TGTGCCAGCAGGGGGACAGGGAGGGGAAATGAGCAGTTCTTC,CASRGTGRGNEQFF
TRBJ2-2,NA,TRBV2,NA,TGTGCCAGCAGTCCGAGACAGAGTGAGGGGGAGCTGTTTTTT,CASSPRQSEGELFF
TRBJ2-5,TRBD1,TRBV5-4,NA,TGTGCCAGCAGCTTGGGACAGGGAATGATAGCGGAGACCCAGTACTTC,CASSLGQGMIAETQYF
TRBJ2-1,NA,TRBV5-1,NA,TGCGCCAGCAGCTTGGCAGGACTCGTCTGGCGAGAAGAGCAGTTCTTC,CASSLAGLVWREEQFF
TRBJ2-6,TRBD1,TRBV5-1,NA,TGCGCCAGCAGCGCACAGGGGAGAGGGGCCAACGTCCTGACTTTC,CASSAQGRGANVLTF
TRBJ1-1,NA,TRBV7-2,once,TGTGCCAGCAACTTAGCGACTGAGACTGAAGCTTTCTTT,CASNLATETEAFF
TRBJ2-6,NA,TRBV7-6,NA,TGTGCCAGCAGCTTAGCGTGGGTCCAGGGGACTGGGGCCAACGTCCTGACTTTC,CASSLAWVQGTGANVLTF
TRBJ1-2,TRBD1,TRBV5-1,NA,TGCGCCAGCAGCCCGCTGACAGGGTATGGCTACACCTTC,CASSPLTGYGYTF
TRBJ2-1,NA,TRBV6-2/TRBV6-3,NA,TGTGCCAGCAGTCCCTCTCTCTACAATGAGCAGTTCTTC,CASSPSLYNEQFF
TRBJ1-3,NA,TRBV18,NA,TGTGCCAGCTCAGACAGGCGTCTCTCTGGAAACACCATATATTTT,CASSDRRLSGNTIYF
TRBJ2-5,TRBD1,TRBV15,NA,TGTGCCACCAGCAGAGATCAGGGGGCGCGGGGTGAAAAGACCCAGTACTTC,CATSRDQGARGEKTQYF
TRBJ2-2,NA,TRBV6-2/TRBV6-3,NA,TGTGCCAGCAGTCCCCCCCTTCGGACCGGGGAGCTGTTTTTT,CASSPPLRTGELFF
TRBJ1-1,NA,TRBV4-1,NA,TGCGCCAGCAGCCAAGGACGGTATTCCGATGCGGGCACTGAAGCTTTCTTT,CASSQGRYSDAGTEAFF
TRBJ1-1,NA,TRBV19,NA,TGTGCCAGTACCCACATCGGGAGGGGAACTGAAGCTTTCTTT,CASTHIGRGTEAFF
TRBJ2-5,NA,TRBV11-2,NA,TGTGCCAGCACCCAGAGTCCGGACTTCCAAGAGACCCAGTACTTC,CASTQSPDFQETQYF
TRBJ1-4,TRBD1,TRBV3-1/TRBV3-2,NA,TGTGCCAGCAGCCTTACAGGGGGCGCAGGTGAAAAACTGTTTTTT,CASSLTGGAGEKLFF
TRBJ2-1,NA,TRBV23-1,NA,TGCGCCAGCAGACAAGACCCGGGACCGGGGGTTATTGAGCAGTTCTTC,CASRQDPGPGVIEQFF
TRBJ2-5,NA,TRBV27,NA,TGTGCCAGCAGTTTACGAGGGGGTGAAGAGACCCAGTACTTC,CASSLRGGEETQYF
TRBJ2-7,TRBD1,TRBV19,NA,TGTGCCAGTAGTGGGACAGGGGCCTACGAGCAGTACTTC,CASSGTGAYEQYF
TRBJ1-2,NA,TRBV5-6,NA,TGTGCCAGCAGCTTAGAACAGAACTATGGCTACACCTTC,CASSLEQNYGYTF
TRBJ2-3,TRBD1,TRBV4-1,NA,TGCGCCAGCAGCCAAAGGACAGGGGCCTTGAGCACAGATACGCAGTATTTT,CASSQRTGALSTDTQYF
TRBJ1-4,NA,TRBV30,once,TGTGCCTGGACACGGACGGACACTGGTAATGAAAAACTGTTTTTT,CAWTRTDTGNEKLFF
TRBJ2-7,TRBD1,TRBV6-1,NA,TGTGCCAGCAGTGACCGGGACAGGGGGAACGAGCAGTACTTC,CASSDRDRGNEQYF
TRBJ1-1,NA,TRBV6-2/TRBV6-3,few,TGTGCCAGCAGTTACGGAGCGGTCACTGAAGCTTTCTTT,CASSYGAVTEAFF
TRBJ1-5,TRBD1,TRBV2,NA,TGTGCCAGCAGGGTGGGACAGCGGAATCAGCCCCAGCATTTT,CASRVGQRNQPQHF
TRBJ1-2,NA,TRBV3-1/TRBV3-2,NA,TGTGCCAGCAGCCAAACGACTGCGAACCGAAACTATGGCTACACCTTC,CASSQTTANRNYGYTF
TRBJ2-5,NA,TRBV11-2,NA,TGTGCCAGCAGCTCACTACAGGGATTCGAGACCCAGTACTTC,CASSSLQGFETQYF
TRBJ1-3,NA,TRBV6-4,NA,TGTGCCAGCAGTCGGAGGGACGGCTCTGGAAACACCATATATTTT,CASSRRDGSGNTIYF
TRBJ2-6,TRBD1,TRBV15,NA,TGTGCCACCAGCAGATTTCCGGGACAGGGATCTGGGGCCAACGTCCTGACTTTC,CATSRFPGQGSGANVLTF
TRBJ2-1,NA,TRBV11-1,NA,TGTGCCAGCAGCTTTCCAGACAATGAGCAGTTCTTC,CASSFPDNEQFF
TRBJ2-7,TRBD1,TRBV7-9,NA,TGTGCCAGCAGCTTATGGTCCCCGGGACAGGATCCCTACGAGCAGTACTTC,CASSLWSPGQDPYEQYF
TRBJ2-1,TRBD1,TRBV2,NA,TGTGCCAGCAGCCGGACAGGAACGGGAAATGAGCAGTTCTTC,CASSRTGTGNEQFF
TRBJ2-5,TRBD1,TRBV19,NA,TGTGCCAGTAGTATAGATTCCCGGACAGGGCGGGAGACCCAGTACTTC,CASSIDSRTGRETQYF
TRBJ2-5,NA,TRBV6-5,NA,TGTGCCAGCAGTCGACCGACAGGCCAAGAGACCCAGTACTTC,CASSRPTGQETQYF
TRBJ1-5,NA,TRBV6-5,NA,TGTGCCAGCATAACAGGTCCTAGCAATCAGCCCCAGCATTTT,CASITGPSNQPQHF
TRBJ2-7,TRBD1,TRBV9,NA,TGTGCCAGCAGCGTAGCACAGGGGGCGTACGAGCAGTACTTC,CASSVAQGAYEQYF
TRBJ1-5,NA,TRBV19,NA,TGTGCCAGTAGTCTGTTGACAGGTAACAATCAGCCCCAGCATTTT,CASSLLTGNNQPQHF
TRBJ2-3,NA,TRBV19,NA,TGTGCCAGTAGCCCCCAGGGCAACCTGGATACGCAGTATTTT,CASSPQGNLDTQYF
TRBJ1-3,NA,TRBV7-2,NA,TGTGCCAGCAGCTTGGGGGGAGGAAGATCTGGAAACACCATATATTTT,CASSLGGGRSGNTIYF
TRBJ2-2,TRBD2,TRBV2,NA,TGTGCCAGCAGAACTAGCGGGGGGTCCTCCGGGGAGCTGTTTTTT,CASRTSGGSSGELFF
TRBJ1-1,NA,TRBV27,NA,TGTGCCAGCAGTTTCTCGGCGGGGAGGGTTGAAGCTTTCTTT,CASSFSAGRVEAFF
TRBJ1-4,TRBD1,TRBV7-2,NA,TGTGCCAGCAGCTGGGGGACAGGGGGGGATGAAAAACTGTTTTTT,CASSWGTGGDEKLFF
TRBJ2-2,NA,TRBV3-1/TRBV3-2,NA,TGTGCCAGCAGCCAGTTAGGCCTAGCCGGGGAGCTGTTTTTT,CASSQLGLAGELFF
TRBJ1-6,TRBD1,TRBV7-2,NA,TGTGCCAGCAGCTTAGGGCAGGGGGACAATTCACCCCTCCACTTT,CASSLGQGDNSPLHF
TRBJ2-3,NA,TRBV19,NA,TGTGCCAGTAGTATAAGGGGGCTCTCAGAAGCCAGCCCAGGGACTAGCACAGATACGCAGTATTTT,CASSIRGLSEASPGTSTDTQYF